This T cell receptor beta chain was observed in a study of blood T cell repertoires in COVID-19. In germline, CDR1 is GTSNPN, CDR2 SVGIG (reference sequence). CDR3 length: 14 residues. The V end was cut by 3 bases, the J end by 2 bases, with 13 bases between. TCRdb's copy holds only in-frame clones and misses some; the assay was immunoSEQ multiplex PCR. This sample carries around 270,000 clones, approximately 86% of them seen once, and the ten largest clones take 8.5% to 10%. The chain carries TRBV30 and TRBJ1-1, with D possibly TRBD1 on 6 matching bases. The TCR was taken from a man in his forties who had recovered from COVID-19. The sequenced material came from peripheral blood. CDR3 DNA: TGTGCCTGGAGCGTTGGACAGTTTAACACTGAAGCTTTCTTT. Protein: CAWSVGQFNTEAFF.